The clone carrying this TCR beta chain was seen ten or more times. Its antigen is as yet unknown. TCRdb called the 5' RACE reads again in MiXCR, with one record for every CDR3 protein. The sample includes about 840,000 distinct CDR3 sequences, 12% seen only once; the top ten take 0.51%. These data come from a study of CD8 T cells in ankylosing spondylitis. Study-level findings and limits: Several highly homologous variants made up a TCR beta motif that seemed to typify ankylosing spondylitis blood. Previous work reported some of these motif variants in the synovial fluid and blood of reactive arthritis. According to the report, clones linked to the disease were significantly enriched in matched synovial fluid samples taken from ankylosing spondylitis patients.

The V gene end was trimmed by 5 bases and the J gene end by 0 bases; junction bases not matched to a gene: 15. CDR1 and CDR2 (germline): SGHAT, FQNNGV. This CDR3 spans 20 amino acids. This chain uses TRBV11-2 with TRBJ2-4; 11 nucleotides match TRBD2. The clonotype comes from a male donor with ankylosing spondylitis. The specimen was blood, either unsorted or a sorted T cell fraction (not recorded which). CDR3 region: CASSLTSGRGGSLAKNIQYF. The CDR3 bases are TGTGCCAGCAGCCTCACTAGCGGGAGAGGGGGGTCACTAGCCAAAAACATTCAGTACTTC.